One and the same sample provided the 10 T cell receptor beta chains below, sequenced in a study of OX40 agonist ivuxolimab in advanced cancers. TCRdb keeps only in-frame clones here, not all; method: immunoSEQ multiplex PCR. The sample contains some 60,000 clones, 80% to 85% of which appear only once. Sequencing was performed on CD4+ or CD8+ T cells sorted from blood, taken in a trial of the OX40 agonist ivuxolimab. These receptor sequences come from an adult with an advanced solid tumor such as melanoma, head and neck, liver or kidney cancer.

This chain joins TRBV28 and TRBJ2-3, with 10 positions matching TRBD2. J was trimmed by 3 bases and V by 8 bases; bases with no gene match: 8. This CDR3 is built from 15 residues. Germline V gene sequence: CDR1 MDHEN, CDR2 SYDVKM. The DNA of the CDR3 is TGTGCCAGCGTTATCGCTAGCGGGGGAACAGATACGCAGTATTTT. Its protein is CASVIASGGTDTQYF.

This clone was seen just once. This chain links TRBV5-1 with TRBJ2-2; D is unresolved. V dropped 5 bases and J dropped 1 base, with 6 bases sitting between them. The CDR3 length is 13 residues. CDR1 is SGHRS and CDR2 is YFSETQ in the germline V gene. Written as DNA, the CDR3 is TGCGCCAGCAGGACACAGAACACCGGGGAGCTGTTTTTT. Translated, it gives CASRTQNTGELFF.

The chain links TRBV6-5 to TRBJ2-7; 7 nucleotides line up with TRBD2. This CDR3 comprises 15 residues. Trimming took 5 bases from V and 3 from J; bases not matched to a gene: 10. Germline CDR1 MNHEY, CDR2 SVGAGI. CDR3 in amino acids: CASSPGASGFYEQYF. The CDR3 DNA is TGTGCCAGCAGTCCCGGGGCTAGCGGATTCTACGAGCAGTACTTC.

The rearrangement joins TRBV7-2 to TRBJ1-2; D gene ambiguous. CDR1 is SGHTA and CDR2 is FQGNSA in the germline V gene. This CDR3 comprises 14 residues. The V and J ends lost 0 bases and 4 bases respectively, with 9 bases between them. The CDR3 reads CASSLAGGPYGYTF. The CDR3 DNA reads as TGTGCCAGCAGCTTAGCGGGAGGGCCCTATGGCTACACCTTC.

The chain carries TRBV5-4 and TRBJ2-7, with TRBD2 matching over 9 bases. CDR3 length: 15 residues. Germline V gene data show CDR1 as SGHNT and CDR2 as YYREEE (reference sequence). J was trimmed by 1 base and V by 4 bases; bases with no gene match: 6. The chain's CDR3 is CASSPASGMSYEQYF. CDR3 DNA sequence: TGTGCCAGCAGCCCAGCTAGCGGGATGTCCTACGAGCAGTACTTC.

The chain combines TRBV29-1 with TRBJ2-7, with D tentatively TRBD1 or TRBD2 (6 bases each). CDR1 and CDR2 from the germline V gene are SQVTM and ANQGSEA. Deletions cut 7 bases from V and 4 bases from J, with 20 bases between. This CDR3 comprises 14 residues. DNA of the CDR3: TGCAGCGCCAAAGGAGGGCAGGGGAGGTACGAGCAGTACTTC. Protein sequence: CSAKGGQGRYEQYF.

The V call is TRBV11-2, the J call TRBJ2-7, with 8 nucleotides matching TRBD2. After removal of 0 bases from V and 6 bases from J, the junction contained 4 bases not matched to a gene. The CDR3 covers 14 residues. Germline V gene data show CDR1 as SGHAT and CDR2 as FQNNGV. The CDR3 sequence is CASSLDLAGGEQYF. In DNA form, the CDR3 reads TGTGCCAGCAGCTTAGATCTAGCGGGCGGCGAGCAGTACTTC.

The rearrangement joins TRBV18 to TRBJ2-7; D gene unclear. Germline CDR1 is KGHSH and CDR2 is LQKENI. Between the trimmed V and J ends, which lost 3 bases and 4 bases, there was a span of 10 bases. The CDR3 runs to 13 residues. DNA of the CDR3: TGTGCCAGCTCACCGACGGAAGATTACGAGCAGTACTTC. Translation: CASSPTEDYEQYF.

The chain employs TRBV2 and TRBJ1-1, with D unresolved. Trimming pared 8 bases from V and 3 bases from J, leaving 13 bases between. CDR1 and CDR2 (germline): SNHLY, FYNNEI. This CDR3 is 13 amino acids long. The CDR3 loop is CASFWTGDTEAFF. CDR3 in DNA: TGTGCCAGCTTTTGGACCGGGGACACTGAAGCTTTCTTT.

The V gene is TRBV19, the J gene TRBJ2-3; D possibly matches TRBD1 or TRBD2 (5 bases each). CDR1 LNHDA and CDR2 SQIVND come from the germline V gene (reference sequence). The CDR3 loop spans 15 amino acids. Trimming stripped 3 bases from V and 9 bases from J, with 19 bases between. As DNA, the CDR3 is TGTGCCAGTAGTATCTCGACCGGTTGGGGGAAGACGCAGTATTTT. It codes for CASSISTGWGKTQYF.